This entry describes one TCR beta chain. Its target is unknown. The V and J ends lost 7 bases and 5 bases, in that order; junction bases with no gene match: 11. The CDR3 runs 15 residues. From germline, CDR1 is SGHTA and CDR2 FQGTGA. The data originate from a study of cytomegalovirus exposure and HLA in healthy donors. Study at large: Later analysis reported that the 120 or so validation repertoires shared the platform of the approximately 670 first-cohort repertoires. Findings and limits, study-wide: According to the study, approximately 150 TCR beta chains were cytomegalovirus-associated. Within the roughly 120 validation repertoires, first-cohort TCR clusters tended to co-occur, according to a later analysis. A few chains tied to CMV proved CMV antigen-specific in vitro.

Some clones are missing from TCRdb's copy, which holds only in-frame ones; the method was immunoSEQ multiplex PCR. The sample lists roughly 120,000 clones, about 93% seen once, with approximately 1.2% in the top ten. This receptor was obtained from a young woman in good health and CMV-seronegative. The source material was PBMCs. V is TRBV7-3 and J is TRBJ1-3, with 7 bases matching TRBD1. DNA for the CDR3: TGTGCCAGCACCCCAACGAGGGACAGACGAAACACCATATATTTT. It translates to CASTPTRDRRNTIYF.